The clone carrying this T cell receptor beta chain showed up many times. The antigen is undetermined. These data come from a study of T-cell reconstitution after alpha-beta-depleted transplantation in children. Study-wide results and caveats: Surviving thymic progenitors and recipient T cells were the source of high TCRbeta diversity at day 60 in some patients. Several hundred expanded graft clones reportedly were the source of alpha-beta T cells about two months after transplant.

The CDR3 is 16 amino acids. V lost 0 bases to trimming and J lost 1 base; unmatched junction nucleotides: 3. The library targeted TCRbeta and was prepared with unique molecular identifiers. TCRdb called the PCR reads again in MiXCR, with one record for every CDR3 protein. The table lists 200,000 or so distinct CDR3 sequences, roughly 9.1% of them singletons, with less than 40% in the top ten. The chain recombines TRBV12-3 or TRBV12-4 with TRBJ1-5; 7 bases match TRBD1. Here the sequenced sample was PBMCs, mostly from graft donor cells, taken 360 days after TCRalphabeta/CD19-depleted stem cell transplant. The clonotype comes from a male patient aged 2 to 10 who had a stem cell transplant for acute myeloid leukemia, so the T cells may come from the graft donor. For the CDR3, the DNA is TGTGCCAGCAGTTTAGCGGGACAGATGAGCAATCAGCCCCAGCATTTT. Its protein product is CASSLAGQMSNQPQHF.